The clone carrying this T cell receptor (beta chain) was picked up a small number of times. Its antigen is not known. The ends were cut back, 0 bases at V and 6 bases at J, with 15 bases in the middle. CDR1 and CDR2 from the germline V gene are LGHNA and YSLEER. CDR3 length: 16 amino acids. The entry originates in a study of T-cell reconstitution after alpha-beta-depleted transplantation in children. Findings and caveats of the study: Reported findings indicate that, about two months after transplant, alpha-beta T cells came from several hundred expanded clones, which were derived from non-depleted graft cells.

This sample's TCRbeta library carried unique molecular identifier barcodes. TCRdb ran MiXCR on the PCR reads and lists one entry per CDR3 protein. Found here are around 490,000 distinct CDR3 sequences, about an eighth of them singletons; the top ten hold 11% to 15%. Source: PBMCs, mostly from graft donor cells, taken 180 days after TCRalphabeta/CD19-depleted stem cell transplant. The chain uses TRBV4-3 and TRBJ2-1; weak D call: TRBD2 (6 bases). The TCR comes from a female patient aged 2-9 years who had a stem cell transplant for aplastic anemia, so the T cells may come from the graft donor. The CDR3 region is CASSQDRREAGNEQFF. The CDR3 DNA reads TGCGCCAGCAGCCAAGATCGGAGAGAAGCGGGCAATGAGCAGTTCTTC.